The T cell receptor (beta chain) under discussion was sequenced for a study of shared clonotypes between healthy human individuals. Profiled with immunoSEQ multiplex PCR; TCRdb holds only in-frame clones, not every one. The sample has about 2,100,000 clones, around 93% seen once. Germline CDR1 reads LGHNA; CDR2 reads YNFKEQ. This CDR3 has 15 residues. With 2 bases removed from V and 10 bases from J, the gap between germline ends came to 15 bases. Findings and caveats of the study: Against clonotypes common to all four donors, non-shared ones had lower generation probabilities. Between a few donors, naive CD4 clonotypes were shared at a level of around 5.2%.

Note on this clone: Its antigen remains unknown.

Naivety among CD8 cells was defined by CD45RO negativity and positive CCR7 selection, thereby excluding terminally differentiated effector memory CD45RA+ cells. Within Nashville, Tennessee resided all donors, each a Caucasian adult. The chain links TRBV4-2 to TRBJ1-6, with D unclear. This sequence was found in a man between 18 and 29 years old in good health. Some clones in this sample may be carry-over from other donors' samples. The sample consisted of naive CD8+ T cells from PBMCs. The CDR3 DNA sequence: TGTGCCAGCAGCCAATACCCAGACTCCAACTCACCCCTCCACTTT. Its translation: CASSQYPDSNSPLHF.